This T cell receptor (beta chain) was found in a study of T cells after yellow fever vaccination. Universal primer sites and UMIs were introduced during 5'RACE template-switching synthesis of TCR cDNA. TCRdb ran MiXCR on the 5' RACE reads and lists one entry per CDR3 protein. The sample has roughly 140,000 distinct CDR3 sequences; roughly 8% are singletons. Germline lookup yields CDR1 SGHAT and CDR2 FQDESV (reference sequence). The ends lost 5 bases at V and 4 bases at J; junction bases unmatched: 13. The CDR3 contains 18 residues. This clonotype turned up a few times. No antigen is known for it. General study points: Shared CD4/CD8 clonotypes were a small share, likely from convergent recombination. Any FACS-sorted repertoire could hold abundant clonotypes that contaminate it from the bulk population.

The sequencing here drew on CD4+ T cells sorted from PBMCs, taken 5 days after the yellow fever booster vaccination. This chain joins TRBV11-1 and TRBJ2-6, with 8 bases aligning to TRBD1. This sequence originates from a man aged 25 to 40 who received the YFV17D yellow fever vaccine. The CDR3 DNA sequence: TGTGCCAGCAGCCCACCCTTTCAGGGGGCTTCCGGGGCCAACGTCCTGACTTTC. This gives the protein CASSPPFQGASGANVLTF.